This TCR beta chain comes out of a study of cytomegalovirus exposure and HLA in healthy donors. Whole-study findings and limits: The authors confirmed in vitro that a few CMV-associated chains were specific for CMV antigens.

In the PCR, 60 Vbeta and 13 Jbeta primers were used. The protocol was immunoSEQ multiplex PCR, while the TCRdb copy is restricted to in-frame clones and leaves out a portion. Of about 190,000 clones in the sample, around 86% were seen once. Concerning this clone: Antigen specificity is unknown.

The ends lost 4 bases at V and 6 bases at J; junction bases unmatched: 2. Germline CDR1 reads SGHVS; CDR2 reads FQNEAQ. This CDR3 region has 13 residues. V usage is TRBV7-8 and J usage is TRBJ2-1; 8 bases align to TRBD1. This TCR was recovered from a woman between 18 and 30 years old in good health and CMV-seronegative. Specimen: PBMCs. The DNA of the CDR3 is TGTGCCAGCAGCTCCGGGACAGGCAATGAGCAGTTCTTC. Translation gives CASSSGTGNEQFF. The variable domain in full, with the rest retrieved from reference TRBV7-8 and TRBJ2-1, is GAGVSQSPRYKVAKRGQDVALRCDPISGHVSLFWYQQALGQGPEFLTYFQNEAQLDKSGLPSDRFFAERPEGSVSTLKIQRTQQEDSAVYLCASSSGTGNEQFFGPGTRLTVL.